This T cell receptor beta chain was recorded in a study of control samples from healthy donors and cancer patients. This CDR3 has 16 amino acids. The ends lost 1 base at V and 2 bases at J; junction bases unmatched: 8. The germline CDR1 and CDR2 sequences are SGHTA and FQGNSA. TCRdb's copy holds only in-frame clones and misses some; the assay was immunoSEQ multiplex PCR. The sample lists 90,000 to 130,000 clones, around nine tenths occurring once. The receptor comes from an older woman with lung cancer. This chain joins TRBV7-2 and TRBJ2-7; 7 nucleotides agree with TRBD1. The source material was PBMCs. The CDR3 reads CASSLGAGTATYEQYF. CDR3 sequence (DNA): TGTGCCAGCAGCTTAGGGGCCGGGACAGCAACCTACGAGCAGTACTTC.